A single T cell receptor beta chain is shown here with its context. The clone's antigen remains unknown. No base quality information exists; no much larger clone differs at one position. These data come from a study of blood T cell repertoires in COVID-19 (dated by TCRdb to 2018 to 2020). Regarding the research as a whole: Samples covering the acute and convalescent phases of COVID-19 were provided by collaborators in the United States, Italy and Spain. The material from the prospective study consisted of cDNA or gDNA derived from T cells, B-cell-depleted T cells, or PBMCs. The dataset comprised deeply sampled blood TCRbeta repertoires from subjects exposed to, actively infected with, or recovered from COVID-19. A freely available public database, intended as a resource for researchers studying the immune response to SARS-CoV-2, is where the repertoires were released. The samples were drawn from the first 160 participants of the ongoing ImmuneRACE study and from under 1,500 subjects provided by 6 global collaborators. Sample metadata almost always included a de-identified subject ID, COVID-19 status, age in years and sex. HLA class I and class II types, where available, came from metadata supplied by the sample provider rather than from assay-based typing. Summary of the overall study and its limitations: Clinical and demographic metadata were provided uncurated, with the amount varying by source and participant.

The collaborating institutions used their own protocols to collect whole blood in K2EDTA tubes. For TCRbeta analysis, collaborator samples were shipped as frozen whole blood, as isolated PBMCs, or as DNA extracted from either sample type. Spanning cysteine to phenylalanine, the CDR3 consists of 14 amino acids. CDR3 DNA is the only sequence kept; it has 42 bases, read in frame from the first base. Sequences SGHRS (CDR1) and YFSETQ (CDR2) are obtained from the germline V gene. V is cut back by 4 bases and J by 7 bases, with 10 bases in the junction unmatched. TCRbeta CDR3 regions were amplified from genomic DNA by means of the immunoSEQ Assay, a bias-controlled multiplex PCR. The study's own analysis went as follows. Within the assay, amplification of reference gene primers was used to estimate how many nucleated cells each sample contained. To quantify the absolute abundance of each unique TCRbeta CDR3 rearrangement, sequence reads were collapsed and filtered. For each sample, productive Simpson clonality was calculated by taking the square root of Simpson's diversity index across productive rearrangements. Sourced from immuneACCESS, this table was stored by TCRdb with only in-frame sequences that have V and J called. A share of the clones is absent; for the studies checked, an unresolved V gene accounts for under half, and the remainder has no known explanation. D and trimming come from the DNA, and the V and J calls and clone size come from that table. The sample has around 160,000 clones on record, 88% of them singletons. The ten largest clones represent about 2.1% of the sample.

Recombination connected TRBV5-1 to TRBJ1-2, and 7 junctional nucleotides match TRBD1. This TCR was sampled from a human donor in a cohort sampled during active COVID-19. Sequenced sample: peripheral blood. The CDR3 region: CASSHGTVGVGYTF. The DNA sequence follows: TGCGCCAGCAGCCATGGGACAGTGGGTGTTGGCTACACCTTC.